The 10 T cell receptor beta chains presented below share a single source sample, sequenced in a study of shared clonotypes between healthy human individuals. Profiled with immunoSEQ multiplex PCR; TCRdb holds only in-frame clones, not every one. The sample gives 1,400,000 or so clones, about 98.5% of which show up once; about 0.34% is in the top ten. The sequenced sample was naive CD4+ T cells sorted from blood. As to subset: CD45RA+ positively selected. The source of these receptors is a man between 25 and 39 years old in good health.

The chain employs TRBV9 and TRBJ2-7, with D possibly being TRBD1 or TRBD2 (5 bases each). V was clipped by 0 bases and J by 7 bases, with 17 bases between them. Germline-derived CDR1 and CDR2 are SGDLS and YYNGEE. The CDR3 length is 15 residues. CDR3 DNA: TGTGCCAGCAGCGTAGATCCAGGGACGGGCCGGGAGCAGTACTTC. It codes for CASSVDPGTGREQYF.

This chain connects TRBV4-3 to TRBJ2-1; D possibly corresponds to TRBD2 (6 bases). V was trimmed by 4 bases and J by 7 bases, leaving 23 bases between them. Looked up from germline, CDR1 is LGHNA and CDR2 is YSLEER. This CDR3 spans 17 amino acids. The CDR3 DNA reads as TGCGCCAGCAGCCCCCGCGGGATAGATCCGGTGCGGAATGAGCAGTTCTTC. This codes for CASSPRGIDPVRNEQFF.

The chain recombines TRBV11-2 with TRBJ2-1; D is perhaps TRBD2 (5 bases). The germline V gene encodes CDR1 SGHAT and CDR2 FQNNGV. The V and J ends lost 7 bases and 3 bases respectively, with 13 bases between them. The CDR3 spans 14 residues. CDR3: CASTGQRRYNEQFF. CDR3 DNA sequence: TGTGCCAGCACGGGCCAGCGGCGCTACAATGAGCAGTTCTTC.

This sequence joins TRBV6-4 and TRBJ2-7; tentative D call: TRBD2 (5 bases). Trimming removed 7 bases at V and 5 bases at J, with 36 bases between. Germline loops: CDR1 MRHNA, CDR2 SNTAGT. CDR3 length equals 20 residues. The DNA for the CDR3 is TGTGCCAGCACCAAGCCCGAGTGGTGCACTAGGCCCGACGGGGTCCACGAGCAGTACTTC. This encodes CASTKPEWCTRPDGVHEQYF.

Of note for this clone: Other DNA sequences in the sample encode the same CDR3. J is TRBJ2-5 and V is TRBV7-9; D not resolved. Trimming pared 5 bases from V and 2 bases from J, leaving 12 bases between. The CDR3 is 14 amino acids. Germline CDR1 is SEHNR and CDR2 is FQNEAQ (reference sequence). Written as DNA, the CDR3 is TGTGCCAGCAGCCTCGCCGGTGGGCAAGAGACCCAGTACTTC. Protein product: CASSLAGGQETQYF.

Only one count was recorded for this clone. This chain joins TRBV5-1 and TRBJ2-7, with 11 bases matching TRBD1. Germline-derived CDR1 and CDR2 are SGHRS and YFSETQ. Unmatched junction bases numbered 10, after V lost 4 bases and J lost 7 bases. The CDR3 spans 15 residues. Here the CDR3 DNA reads TGCGCCAGCAGCGCAGGACAGGGGGCATCGGGGGAGCAGTACTTC. This sequence encodes CASSAGQGASGEQYF.

The chain employs TRBV5-8 and TRBJ2-3; TRBD1 agrees at 9 bases. In germline, CDR1 is SGHTS, CDR2 YDEGEE. Germline trimming cut 4 bases from V and 5 bases from J; bases unmatched to any gene: 11. The CDR3 covers 16 residues. The CDR3 DNA sequence: TGTGCCAGCAGCCTCGGACCGGGACAGGGTGAAGATACGCAGTATTTT. Its translation: CASSLGPGQGEDTQYF.

The chain uses TRBV4-1 and TRBJ2-5, with TRBD2 as a possible D gene (5 bases). Germline V gene sequence: CDR1 MGHRA, CDR2 YSYEKL. The length of the CDR3 is 14 residues. The V and J ends lost 0 bases and 5 bases respectively, with 10 bases between them. DNA for the CDR3: TGCGCCAGCAGCCAAGATAGTCGGGGTGAGACCCAGTACTTC. Its protein product is CASSQDSRGETQYF.

The V call is TRBV11-2, the J call TRBJ2-1; D call uncertain. CDR3 length equals 17 residues. V dropped 5 bases and J dropped 4 bases, with 21 bases sitting between them. Germline lookup yields CDR1 SGHAT and CDR2 FQNNGV. The CDR3 loop reads CASSRLITGRMYNEQFF. The CDR3 nucleotides are TGTGCCAGCAGCCGTCTTATCACCGGCAGGATGTACAATGAGCAGTTCTTC. Together with reference TRBV11-2 and TRBJ2-1, the CDR3 gives the full variable domain: EAGVAQSPRYKIIEKRQSVAFWCNPISGHATLYWYQQILGQGPKLLIQFQNNGVVDDSQLPKDRFSAERLKGVDSTLKIQPAKLEDSAVYLCASSRLITGRMYNEQFFGPGTRLTVL.

This rearrangement joins TRBV29-1 to TRBJ2-3; TRBD1 matches 8 bases. The CDR3 totals 15 residues. V shed 4 bases and J 4 bases; nucleotides not matched to a gene: 10. The germline CDR1 and CDR2 sequences are SQVTM and ANQGSEA. CDR3 DNA: TGCAGCGTTGCGGCAGGGGGCTCACCCCCAGATACGCAGTATTTT. As protein: CSVAAGGSPPDTQYF.